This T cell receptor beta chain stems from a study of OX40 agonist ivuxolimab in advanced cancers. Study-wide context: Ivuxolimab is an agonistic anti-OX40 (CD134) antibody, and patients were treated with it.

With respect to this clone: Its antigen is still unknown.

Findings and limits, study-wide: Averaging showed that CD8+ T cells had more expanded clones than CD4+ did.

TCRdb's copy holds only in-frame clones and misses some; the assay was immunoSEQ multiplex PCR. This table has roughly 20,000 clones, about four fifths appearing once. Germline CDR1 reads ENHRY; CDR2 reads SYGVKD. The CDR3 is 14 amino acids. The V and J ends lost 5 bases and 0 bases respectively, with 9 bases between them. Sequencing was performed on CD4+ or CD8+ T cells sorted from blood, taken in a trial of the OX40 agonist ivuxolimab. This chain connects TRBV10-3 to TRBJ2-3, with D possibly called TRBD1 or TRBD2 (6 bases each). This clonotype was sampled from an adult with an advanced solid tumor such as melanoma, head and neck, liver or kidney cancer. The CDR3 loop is CAISRGGSTDTQYF. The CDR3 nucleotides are TGTGCCATCAGTCGAGGGGGGAGCACAGATACGCAGTATTTT.